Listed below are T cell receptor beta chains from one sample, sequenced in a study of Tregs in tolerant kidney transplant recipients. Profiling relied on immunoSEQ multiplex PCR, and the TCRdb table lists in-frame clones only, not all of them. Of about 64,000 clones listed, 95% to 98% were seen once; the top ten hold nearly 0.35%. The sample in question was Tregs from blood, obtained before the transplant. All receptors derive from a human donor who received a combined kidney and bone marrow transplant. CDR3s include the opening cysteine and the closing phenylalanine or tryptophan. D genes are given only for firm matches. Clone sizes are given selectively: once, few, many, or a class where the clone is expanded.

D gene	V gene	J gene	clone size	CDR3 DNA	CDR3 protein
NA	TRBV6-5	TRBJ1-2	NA	TGTGCCAGCAGTTACTCCACCAGGAATGACTATGGCTACACCTTC	CASSYSTRNDYGYTF
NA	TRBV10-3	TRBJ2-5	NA	TGTGCCATCAGTATCGGAGAGACCCAGTACTTC	CAISIGETQYF
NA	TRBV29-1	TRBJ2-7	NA	TGCAGCGTTTGGGGGGACAGCACCTACGAGCAGTACTTC	CSVWGDSTYEQYF
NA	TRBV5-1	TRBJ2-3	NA	TGCGCCAGCAGCTCCCCGGACAGTGGGAGGGTGGATACGCAGTATTTT	CASSSPDSGRVDTQYF
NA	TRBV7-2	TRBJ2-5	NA	TGTGCCAGCAGCTTCCAAGGCGGAAGAATTCAAGAGACCCAGTACTTC	CASSFQGGRIQETQYF
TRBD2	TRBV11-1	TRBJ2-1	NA	TGTGCCAGCAGCTCGGAGACTAGCGGGTTCAATGAGCAGTTCTTC	CASSSETSGFNEQFF
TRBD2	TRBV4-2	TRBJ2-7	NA	TGTGCCAGCAGCCCCAGCGGGGGGGTTTTTTACGAGCAGTACTTC	CASSPSGGVFYEQYF
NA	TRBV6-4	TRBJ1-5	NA	TGTGCCAGCAGACAGGGTCGGTCTAAGGGTGGCCTCAATCAGCCCCAGCATTTT	CASRQGRSKGGLNQPQHF
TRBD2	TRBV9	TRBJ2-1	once	TGTGCCAGCAGCGTAGGTCTTCTAGCGGATTACAATGAGCAGTTCTTC	CASSVGLLADYNEQFF
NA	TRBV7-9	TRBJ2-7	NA	TGTGCCAGCAGCCAGCGTAGCCAGCATGCCGAGCAGTACTTC	CASSQRSQHAEQYF
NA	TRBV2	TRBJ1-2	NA	TGTGCCAGCAGTGGGCTATTCAGGCCCTCCAACTATGGCTACACCTTC	CASSGLFRPSNYGYTF
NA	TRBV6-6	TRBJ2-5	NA	TGTGCCAGCAGTTACTCGGATGGTCTCGTTAGCGACTTC	CASSYSDGLVSDF
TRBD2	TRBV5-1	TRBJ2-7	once	TGCGCCAGCAGCTCAGGACTAGCGGGACTCTCCTACGAGCAGTACTTC	CASSSGLAGLSYEQYF